This TCR beta chain came from a study of blood T cell repertoires in COVID-19. Method: immunoSEQ multiplex PCR; TCRdb's copy keeps in-frame clones and lacks some. The sample records about 300,000 clones, more than 85% being singletons. Germline V gene data show CDR1 as GTSNPN and CDR2 as SVGIG (reference sequence). Trimming at V came to 0 bases and at J to 8 bases, leaving 11 bases not matched to a gene. The CDR3 has 16 amino acids. The chain uses TRBV30 and TRBJ1-4; 8 bases agree with TRBD1. The sample comprised peripheral blood. This clonotype was obtained from a woman between 25 and 40 years old with COVID-19, enrolled during active disease. CDR3 bases: TGTGCCTGGAGTGTACTGTCCTCAGGGGGCTACGAAAAACTGTTTTTT. This encodes CAWSVLSSGGYEKLFF.